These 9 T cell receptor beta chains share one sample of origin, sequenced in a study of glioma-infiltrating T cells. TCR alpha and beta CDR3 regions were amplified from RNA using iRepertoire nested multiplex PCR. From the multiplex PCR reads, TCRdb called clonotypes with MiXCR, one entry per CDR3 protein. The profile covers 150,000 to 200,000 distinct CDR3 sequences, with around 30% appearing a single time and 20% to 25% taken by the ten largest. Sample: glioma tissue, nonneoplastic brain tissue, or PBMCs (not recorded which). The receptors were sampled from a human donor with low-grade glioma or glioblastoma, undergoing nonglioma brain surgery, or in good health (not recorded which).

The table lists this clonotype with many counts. The CDR3 bases are TGCGCCAGCAGCCACCTGACAGGGTACGAATCCTACGAGCAGTACTTC. Translated, it gives CASSHLTGYESYEQYF. This sequence joins TRBV4-1 and TRBJ2-7; 7 bases line up with TRBD1. This CDR3 contains 16 residues. Germline CDR1 reads MGHRA; CDR2 reads YSYEKL. V was pared by 3 bases and J by 1 base, with 9 bases of the junction left unmatched.

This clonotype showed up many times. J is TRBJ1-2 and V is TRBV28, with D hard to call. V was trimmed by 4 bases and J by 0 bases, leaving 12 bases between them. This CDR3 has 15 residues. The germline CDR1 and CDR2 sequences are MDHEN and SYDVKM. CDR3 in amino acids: CASSSPRRANYGYTF. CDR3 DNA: TGTGCCAGCAGTTCTCCCAGGAGAGCTAACTATGGCTACACCTTC.

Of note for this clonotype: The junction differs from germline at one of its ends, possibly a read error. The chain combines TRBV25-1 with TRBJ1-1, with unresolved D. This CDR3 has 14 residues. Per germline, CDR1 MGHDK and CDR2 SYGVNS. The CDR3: CASSEGTPKNEDLF. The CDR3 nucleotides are TGTGCCAGCAGTGAAGGCACTCCGAAAAATGAAGATTTATTT.

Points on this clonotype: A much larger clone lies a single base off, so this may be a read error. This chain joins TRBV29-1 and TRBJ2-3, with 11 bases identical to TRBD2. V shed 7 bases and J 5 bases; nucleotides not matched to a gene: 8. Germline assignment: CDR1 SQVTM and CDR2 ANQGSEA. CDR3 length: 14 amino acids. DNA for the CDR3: TGCAGCGCTGTGCTAGCGGGAGGAAGAGATACGCAGTATTTT. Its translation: CSAVLAGGRDTQYF.

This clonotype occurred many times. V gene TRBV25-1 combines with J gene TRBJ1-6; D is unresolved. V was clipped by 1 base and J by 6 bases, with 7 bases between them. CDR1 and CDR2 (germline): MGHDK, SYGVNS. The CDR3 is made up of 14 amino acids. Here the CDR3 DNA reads TGTGCCAGCAGTGAATTGTACAGTAATTCACCCCTCCACTTT. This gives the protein CASSELYSNSPLHF.

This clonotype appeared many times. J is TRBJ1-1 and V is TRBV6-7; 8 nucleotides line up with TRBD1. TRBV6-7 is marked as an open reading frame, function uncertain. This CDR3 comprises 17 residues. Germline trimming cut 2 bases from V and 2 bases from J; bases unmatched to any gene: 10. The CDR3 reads CASSYPSGTGDNTEAFF. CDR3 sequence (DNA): TGTGCCAGCAGTTACCCCTCCGGGACAGGCGATAACACTGAAGCTTTCTTT.

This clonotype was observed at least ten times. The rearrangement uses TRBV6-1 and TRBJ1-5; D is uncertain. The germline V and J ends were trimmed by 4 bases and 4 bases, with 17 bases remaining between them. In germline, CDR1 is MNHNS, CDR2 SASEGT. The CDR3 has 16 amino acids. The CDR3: CASSAPRVVGNQPQHF. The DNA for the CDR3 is TGTGCCAGCAGTGCCCCTCGGGTAGTAGGGAATCAGCCCCAGCATTTT.

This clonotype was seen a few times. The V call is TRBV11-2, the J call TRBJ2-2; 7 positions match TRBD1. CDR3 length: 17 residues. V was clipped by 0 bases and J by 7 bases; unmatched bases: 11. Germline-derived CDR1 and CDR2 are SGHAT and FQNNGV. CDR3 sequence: CASSLDPGGIHFGELFF. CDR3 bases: TGTGCCAGCAGCTTAGATCCAGGGGGTATTCATTTCGGGGAGCTGTTTTTT.

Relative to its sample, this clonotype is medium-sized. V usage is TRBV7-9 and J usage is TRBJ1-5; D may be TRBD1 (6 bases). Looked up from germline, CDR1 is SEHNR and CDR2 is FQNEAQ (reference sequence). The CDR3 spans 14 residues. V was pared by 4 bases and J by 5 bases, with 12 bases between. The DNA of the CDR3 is TGTGCCAGCAGCTCTGACAGGAGCCATCAGCCCCAGCATTTT. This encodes CASSSDRSHQPQHF.